This note documents a single TCR beta chain sequence. Its target is unknown. The source of the sample is a study of T cells in Graves' hyperthyroidism and ophthalmopathy. Findings of the study overall: Ophthalmopathy was separated from stable hyperthyroidism by a 13 V-J model.

Duration under 3 months, a NOSPECS grade of at least 4, and a Clinical Activity Score of at least 3 characterized the ophthalmopathy patients. Orbital computed tomography and thyroid ultrasound, together with serum TRAb and thyroxine and clinical symptoms, were used for diagnoses. The PBMCs had their origin in 7.5 to 10 ml of fresh peripheral blood. Amplification yielded TCR beta CDR3 regions, with RNA transcripts as the source. A set of HTBI primers served as the primers for a first-round RT-PCR of the TCR CDR3. TCRdb reanalysed the multiplex PCR reads using MiXCR and keeps one entry per CDR3 protein. Of more than 500,000 distinct CDR3 sequences listed, roughly 15% are singletons. The source of this sequence is a woman in her thirties with Graves' ophthalmopathy. The sequencing sample was made of blood.

The CDR3 sequence is CASIRGRPEGNTEAFF. The CDR3 nucleotides are TGTGCCAGCATCCGAGGACGGCCTGAGGGGAACACTGAAGCTTTCTTT. The gene calls are TRBV5-4 and TRBJ1-1; no reliable D call. V lost 6 bases and J lost 1, with 19 bases in between. CDR1 SGHNT and CDR2 YYREEE come from the germline V gene (reference sequence). The CDR3 extends over 16 amino acids. Full variable domain (rest looked up from reference TRBV5-4 and TRBJ1-1): ETGVTQSPTHLIKTRGQQVTLRCSSQSGHNTVSWYQQALGQGPQFIFQYYREEENGRGNFPPRFSGLQFPNYSSELNVNALELDDSALYLCASIRGRPEGNTEAFFGQGTRLTVV.